This T cell receptor beta chain comes out of a study of T cell repertoires in cytomegalovirus infection. Study-level background: It was the public TCR beta signatures that indicated both CMV infection and matching HLA type.

Concerning this clonotype itself: The antigen is unknown.

A single record per CDR3 protein comes from TCRdb applying MiXCR to the reads. The sample shows about 450,000 distinct CDR3 sequences, approximately 32% of them seen only once. Study-level results: Public TCR beta family frequency separated CMV-and-HLA carriers, including in an independent cohort.

The ends were cut back, 4 bases at V and 2 bases at J, with 9 bases in the middle. The length of the CDR3 is 14 residues. The receptor was isolated from a human donor in good health (CMV status not recorded). Some clones in this sample may be carry-over from other donors' samples. V gene TRBV12-3 or TRBV12-4 combines with J gene TRBJ1-5; D ambiguous. What was sequenced was PBMCs. The CDR3 protein is CASSSESGNQPQHF. In DNA, the CDR3 is TGTGCCAGCAGTTCCGAATCGGGCAATCAGCCCCAGCATTTT.